This T cell receptor (beta chain) appears in the sequencing data of a study of blood T cell repertoires in COVID-19. Losses at the gene ends were 4 bases for V and 4 bases for J; bases not matched to a gene: 7. The CDR3 contains 15 residues. Germline CDR1 is SGHDN and CDR2 is FVKESK. Clones were read by immunoSEQ multiplex PCR, and TCRdb kept only the in-frame ones, dropping some. Here the sample spans about 190,000 clones, around 80% being singletons. The sample was peripheral blood. The source is an elderly woman with active or convalescent COVID-19. The V gene is TRBV14, the J gene TRBJ1-2; 9 bases fit TRBD1. CDR3 region: CASSPRTGESYGYTF. DNA of the CDR3: TGTGCCAGCAGCCCTAGGACAGGGGAAAGCTATGGCTACACCTTC.